Each of the 18 T cell receptor beta chains below was sequenced from the same sample in a study of beta chain features in type 1 diabetes. Reverse transcription of all isolated RNA meant that expressed TCRB transcripts were sequenced. Profiled with immunoSEQ multiplex PCR; TCRdb holds only in-frame clones, not every one. The table shows 450,000 to 600,000 clones, with approximately 28% occurring only once. The sample comprised naive CD4+ T cells from blood. These receptors originate from a man aged 18 to 29 in good health.

The chain is built from TRBV7-2 and TRBJ2-1; D assignment may be TRBD1 or TRBD2 (6 bases each). The CDR3 spans 15 residues. Trimming cost V 2 bases and J 5 bases, with 13 bases left between them. Germline V gene sequence: CDR1 SGHTA, CDR2 FQGNSA. CDR3 sequence (DNA): TGTGCCAGCAGCTTATGGGGGCTAGCGAACAATGAGCAGTTCTTC. Protein sequence: CASSLWGLANNEQFF.

This clone was counted a few times. This chain links TRBV27 with TRBJ1-5, with 8 bases identical to TRBD1. With V trimmed by 4 bases and J by 7 bases, 12 bases remained unmatched. CDR3 length equals 16 residues. Germline assignment: CDR1 MNHEY and CDR2 SMNVEV (reference sequence). CDR3 nucleotides: TGTGCCAGCAGTTCGGGTACAACAGGGGGGCGACAGCCCCAGCATTTT. It encodes CASSSGTTGGRQPQHF.

The table lists this clone with a few counts. The chain is built from TRBV4-3 and TRBJ2-1, with 11 bases lining up with TRBD2. Per germline, CDR1 LGHNA and CDR2 YSLEER. The J segment lost 3 bases and the V segment lost 0 bases, leaving 16 bases of the junction unmatched. This CDR3 is built from 21 residues. The CDR3 here is CASSQEYGAGSLAGVYNEQFF. As DNA, the CDR3 is TGCGCCAGCAGCCAAGAGTACGGGGCAGGGTCACTAGCGGGAGTCTACAATGAGCAGTTCTTC.

The gene calls are TRBV15 and TRBJ2-7, with 9 bases aligning to TRBD2. V gave up 1 base and J gave up 3 bases; unmatched junction bases: 7. Germline lookup yields CDR1 LNHNV and CDR2 YYDKDF (reference sequence). The CDR3 runs to 16 residues. The CDR3 spells CATSRGSTSGIYEQYF. CDR3 nucleotides: TGTGCCACCAGCAGAGGGTCGACTAGCGGTATCTACGAGCAGTACTTC.

The genes are TRBV6-1 and TRBJ1-5; D unresolved. Germline V CDR1 and CDR2: MNHNS, SASEGT. The germline V and J ends were trimmed by 2 bases and 1 base, with 18 bases remaining between them. This CDR3 has 18 residues. Here the CDR3 DNA reads TGTGCCAGCAGTGAATTCAATGATGCAGGCTGGAGCAATCAGCCCCAGCATTTT. It specifies CASSEFNDAGWSNQPQHF.

The V call is TRBV5-4, the J call TRBJ2-1; 10 nucleotides align to TRBD2. The V gene's germline CDR1 is SGHNT and CDR2 YYREEE (reference sequence). The CDR3 sequence is 15 residues long. Trimming cost V 4 bases and J 8 bases; bases outside gene matches: 9. The CDR3 is CASSLPSGSGYEQFF. The DNA for the CDR3 is TGTGCCAGCAGCCTACCTAGCGGGAGTGGGTATGAGCAGTTCTTC.

The chain joins TRBV28 to TRBJ1-2; 9 bases are shared with TRBD1. The germline gives CDR1 MDHEN, CDR2 SYDVKM. CDR3 length: 13 amino acids. With 4 bases clipped from V and 4 bases from J, the junction kept 1 base outside the gene matches. The CDR3 reads CASSSQGAYGYTF. Here the CDR3 DNA reads TGTGCCAGCAGTTCACAGGGGGCCTATGGCTACACCTTC.

CDR3 protein: CASSREGVDEQFF. Here the CDR3 DNA reads TGTGCCAGCAGCCGGGAAGGGGTCGATGAGCAGTTCTTC. V gene TRBV5-6 combines with J gene TRBJ2-1; D tentatively fits TRBD1 or TRBD2 (5 bases each). Trimming left V 4 bases short and J 8 bases short, with 13 bases between. CDR3 length equals 13 residues. Germline V CDR1 and CDR2: SGHDT, YYEEEE.

This clone was picked up a small number of times. V gene TRBV7-9 combines with J gene TRBJ2-7, with a tentative D call TRBD2 (6 bases). Germline CDR1 reads SEHNR; CDR2 reads FQNEAQ (reference sequence). Trimming cost V 7 bases and J 2 bases, with 15 bases left between them. The CDR3 extends over 14 amino acids. CDR3 in amino acids: CASTKRLGTYEQYF. In nucleotides, the CDR3 is TGTGCCAGCACCAAGCGACTAGGCACCTACGAGCAGTACTTC.

A single count supports this clone. The chain couples TRBV19 to TRBJ2-6; the D gene is possibly TRBD1 (5 bases). The CDR3 is 17 amino acids. V gave up 5 bases and J gave up 0 bases, with 14 bases separating them. Germline V gene data show CDR1 as LNHDA and CDR2 as SQIVND (reference sequence). CDR3: CASSWAGLVSGANVLTF. The DNA of the CDR3 is TGTGCCAGTAGTTGGGCAGGGTTAGTCTCTGGGGCCAACGTCCTGACTTTC.

This clone was recorded a few times. CDR3 in amino acids: CAWSVGTVAYQPQHF. The DNA of the CDR3 is TGTGCCTGGAGTGTAGGGACAGTAGCCTATCAGCCCCAGCATTTT. The V and J genes are TRBV30 and TRBJ1-5; 7 nucleotides agree with TRBD1. Unmatched junction bases numbered 7, after V lost 0 bases and J lost 5 bases. Germline assignment: CDR1 GTSNPN and CDR2 SVGIG (reference sequence). The CDR3 is 15 amino acids.

The chain joins TRBV2 to TRBJ2-7; D perhaps matches TRBD2 (5 bases). This CDR3 is built from 12 residues. Germline values: CDR1 SNHLY, CDR2 FYNNEI. Trimming took 7 bases from V and 3 from J, leaving 10 bases between them. CDR3 amino acids: CASKERNYEQYF. CDR3 sequence (DNA): TGTGCCAGCAAGGAGCGGAACTACGAGCAGTACTTC.

This clone has only a few counts. V and J are TRBV21-1 and TRBJ2-5; the table's D call, TRBD1, has no DNA check behind it. TRBV21-1 has pseudogene status. This CDR3 has 14 residues. The DNA of the CDR3 is TGTGCCAGAAGGAGACAGGGTCATCAAGAGACCCAGTACTTC. Its protein is CARRRQGHQETQYF.

In regard to this clone: Other DNA sequences in the sample encode the same CDR3. CDR3 in DNA: TGTGCCAGCAGCGTAGGGAGCGGGAGAGCAAATGAGCAGTTCTTC. Amino acids: CASSVGSGRANEQFF. The chain combines TRBV9 with TRBJ2-1, with TRBD2 matching over 8 bases. The length of the CDR3 is 15 residues. V shed 0 bases, J shed 7 bases, and the junction held 6 bases outside the gene matches. Germline values: CDR1 SGDLS, CDR2 YYNGEE.

The chain has TRBV11-2 and TRBJ1-2; D is undetermined. Trimming took 5 bases from V and 1 from J, leaving 2 bases between them. The germline gives CDR1 SGHAT, CDR2 FQNNGV. There are 11 residues in the CDR3. The CDR3 DNA reads TGTGCCAGCAGCCTTAACTATGGCTACACCTTC. The encoded protein is CASSLNYGYTF.

This clone was detected only once. This chain uses TRBV30 with TRBJ1-5; no reliable D call. The length of the CDR3 is 15 residues. CDR1 is GTSNPN and CDR2 is SVGIG in the germline V gene (reference sequence). With 2 bases removed from V and 1 base from J, the gap between germline ends came to 12 bases. CDR3 DNA sequence: TGTGCCTGGAGTCCCCGGCGGCCGAGCAATCAGCCCCAGCATTTT. Translated: CAWSPRRPSNQPQHF.

The chain employs TRBV9 and TRBJ2-7; 10 bases fit TRBD2. V lost 3 bases, J lost 5 bases, and 8 bases stayed unmatched. CDR1 and CDR2 from the germline V gene are SGDLS and YYNGEE. CDR3 length equals 15 residues. The CDR3 nucleotides are TGTGCCAGCAGCGCCGGGACTAGCGCTTGGGACGAGCAGTACTTC. It encodes CASSAGTSAWDEQYF.

The sample holds a few counts of this clone. The gene calls are TRBV4-3 and TRBJ2-1; 7 bases map to TRBD2. This CDR3 region has 16 residues. In germline, CDR1 is LGHNA, CDR2 YSLEER. V trimming: 3 bases; J trimming: 1 base; junction bases outside the gene matches: 6. CDR3: CASSHRAGSSYNEQFF. The DNA of the CDR3 is TGCGCCAGCAGCCACCGAGCGGGATCGTCCTACAATGAGCAGTTCTTC.